This T cell receptor (beta chain) was obtained from a study of tumor-infiltrating lymphocytes in oesophageal squamous cell carcinoma. This CDR3 has 14 residues. Germline V CDR1 and CDR2: SGHTS, YDEGEE. This clonotype was recorded a few times. TCRdb re-called the PCR reads through MiXCR, storing one row per CDR3 protein. The table records 20,000 to 25,000 distinct CDR3 sequences, roughly 32% of them present only once. This receptor was taken from a female donor with esophageal squamous cell carcinoma. This chain links TRBV5-8 with TRBJ2-1; D is undetermined. The better agreement between TRBJ2-7 and the DNA end casts doubt on the J call. The sample comprised esophageal tumor tissue. CDR3 protein: CASSLGYSYNEQYF. The CDR3 nucleotides read TGTGCCAGCAGCTTGGGGTACTCCTACAATGAGCAGTACTTC.